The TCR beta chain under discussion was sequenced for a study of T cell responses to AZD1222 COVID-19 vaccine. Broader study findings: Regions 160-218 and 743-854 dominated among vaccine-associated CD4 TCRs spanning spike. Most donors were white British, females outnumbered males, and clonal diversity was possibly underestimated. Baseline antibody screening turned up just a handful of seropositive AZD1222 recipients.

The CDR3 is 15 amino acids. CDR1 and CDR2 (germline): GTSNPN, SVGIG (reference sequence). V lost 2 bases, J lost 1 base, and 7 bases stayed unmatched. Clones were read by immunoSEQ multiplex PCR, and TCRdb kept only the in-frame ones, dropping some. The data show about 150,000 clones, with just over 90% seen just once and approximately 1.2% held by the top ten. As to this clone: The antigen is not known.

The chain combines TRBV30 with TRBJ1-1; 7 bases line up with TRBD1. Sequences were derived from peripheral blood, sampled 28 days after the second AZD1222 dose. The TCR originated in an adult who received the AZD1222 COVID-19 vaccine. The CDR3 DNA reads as TGTGCCTGGAGTACGGCGCGACAGGGGAACACTGAAGCTTTCTTT. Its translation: CAWSTARQGNTEAFF.